This T cell receptor (beta chain) was observed in a study of T cells in Graves' hyperthyroidism and ophthalmopathy. There were TCR beta CDR3 regions amplified from RNA transcripts. With the HTBI primer set, the TCR CDR3 went through a first round of RT-PCR. MiXCR, applied by TCRdb to the multiplex PCR reads, yields one record per CDR3 protein. The sample yields roughly 300,000 distinct CDR3 sequences, around 14% seen once. This clonotype was observed a few times. The CDR3 has 14 residues. CDR1 is SGHRS and CDR2 is YFSETQ in the germline V gene. Deletions cut 4 bases from V and 6 bases from J, with 13 bases between.

The chain combines TRBV5-1 with TRBJ2-2; no clear D gene. The source is a woman aged 25 to 45 with Graves' hyperthyroidism. Material for sequencing was blood. The CDR3 spells CASSEIGLSGELFF. Written as DNA, the CDR3 is TGCGCCAGCAGCGAAATAGGTTTATCCGGGGAGCTGTTTTTT. Supplemented by reference TRBV5-1 and TRBJ2-2, the full variable domain reads KAGVTQTPRYLIKTRGQQVTLSCSPISGHRSVSWYQQTPGQGLQFLFEYFSETQRNKGNFPGRFSGRQFSNSRSEMNVSTLELGDSALYLCASSEIGLSGELFFGEGSRLTVL.